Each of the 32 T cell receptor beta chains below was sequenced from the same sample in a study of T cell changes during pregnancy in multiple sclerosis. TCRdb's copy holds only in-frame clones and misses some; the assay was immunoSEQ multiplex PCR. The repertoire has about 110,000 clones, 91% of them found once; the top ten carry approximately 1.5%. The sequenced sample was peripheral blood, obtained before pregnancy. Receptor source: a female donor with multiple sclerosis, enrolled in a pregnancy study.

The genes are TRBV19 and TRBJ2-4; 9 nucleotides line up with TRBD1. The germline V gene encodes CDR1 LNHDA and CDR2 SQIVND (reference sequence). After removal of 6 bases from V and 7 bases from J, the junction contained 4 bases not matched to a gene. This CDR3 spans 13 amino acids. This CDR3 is CASSWDRVNIQYF. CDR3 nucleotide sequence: TGTGCCAGTAGCTGGGACAGGGTCAACATTCAGTACTTC.

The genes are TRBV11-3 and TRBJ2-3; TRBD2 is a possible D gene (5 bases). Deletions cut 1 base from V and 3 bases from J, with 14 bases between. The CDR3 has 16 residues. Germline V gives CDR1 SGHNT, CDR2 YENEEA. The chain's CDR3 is CASSLARLALTDTQYF. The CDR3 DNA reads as TGTGCCAGCAGCTTAGCTCGATTAGCGTTGACAGATACGCAGTATTTT.

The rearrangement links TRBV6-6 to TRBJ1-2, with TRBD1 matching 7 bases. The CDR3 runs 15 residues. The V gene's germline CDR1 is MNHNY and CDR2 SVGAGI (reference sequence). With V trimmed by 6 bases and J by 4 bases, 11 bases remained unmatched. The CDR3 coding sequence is TGTGCCAGCAGGACGATAGGGACAGCAAGCTATGGCTACACCTTC. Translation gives CASRTIGTASYGYTF.

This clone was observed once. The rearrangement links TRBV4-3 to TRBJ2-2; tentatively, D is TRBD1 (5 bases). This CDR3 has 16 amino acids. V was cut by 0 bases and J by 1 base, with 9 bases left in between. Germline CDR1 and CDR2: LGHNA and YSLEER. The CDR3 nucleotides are TGCGCCAGCAGCCAAGATGGGGCAGGGAACACCGGGGAGCTGTTTTTT. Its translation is CASSQDGAGNTGELFF.

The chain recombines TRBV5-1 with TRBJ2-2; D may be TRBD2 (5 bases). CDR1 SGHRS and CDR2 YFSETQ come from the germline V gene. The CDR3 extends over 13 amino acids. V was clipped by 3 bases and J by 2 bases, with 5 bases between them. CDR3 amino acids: CASSWTNTGELFF. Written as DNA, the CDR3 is TGCGCCAGCAGCTGGACTAACACCGGGGAGCTGTTTTTT.

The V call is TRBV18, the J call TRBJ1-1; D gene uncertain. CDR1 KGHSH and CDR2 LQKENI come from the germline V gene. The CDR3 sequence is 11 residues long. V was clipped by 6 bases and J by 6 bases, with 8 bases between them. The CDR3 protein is CASSLDSEAFF. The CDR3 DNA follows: TGTGCCAGCTCCCTAGACTCTGAAGCTTTCTTT.

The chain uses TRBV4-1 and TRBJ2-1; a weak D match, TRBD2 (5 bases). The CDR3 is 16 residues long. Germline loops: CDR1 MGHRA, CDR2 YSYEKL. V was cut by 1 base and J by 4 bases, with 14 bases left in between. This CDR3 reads CASSQAEALRYNEQFF. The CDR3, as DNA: TGCGCCAGCAGCCAAGCGGAGGCCTTACGTTACAATGAGCAGTTCTTC.

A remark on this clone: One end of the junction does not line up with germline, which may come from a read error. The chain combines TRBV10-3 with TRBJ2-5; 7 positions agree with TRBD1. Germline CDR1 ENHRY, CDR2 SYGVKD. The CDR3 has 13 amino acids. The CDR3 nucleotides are TGTGCCATCGGTGACAGGGCTGGAGAGACCCAGTACTTC. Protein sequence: CAIGDRAGETQYF.

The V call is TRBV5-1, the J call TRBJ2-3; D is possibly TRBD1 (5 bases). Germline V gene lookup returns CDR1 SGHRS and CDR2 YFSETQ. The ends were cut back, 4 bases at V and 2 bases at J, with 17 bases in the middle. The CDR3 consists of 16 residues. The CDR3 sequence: CASSKWGQDLTDTQYF. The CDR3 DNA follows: TGCGCCAGCAGCAAATGGGGCCAAGACCTCACAGATACGCAGTATTTT.

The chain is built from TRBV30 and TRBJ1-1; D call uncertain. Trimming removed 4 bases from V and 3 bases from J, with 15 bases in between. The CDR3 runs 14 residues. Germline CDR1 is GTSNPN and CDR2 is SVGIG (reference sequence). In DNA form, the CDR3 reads TGTGCCTGGATTCGTCTGAGGGCAGACACTGAAGCTTTCTTT. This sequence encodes CAWIRLRADTEAFF.

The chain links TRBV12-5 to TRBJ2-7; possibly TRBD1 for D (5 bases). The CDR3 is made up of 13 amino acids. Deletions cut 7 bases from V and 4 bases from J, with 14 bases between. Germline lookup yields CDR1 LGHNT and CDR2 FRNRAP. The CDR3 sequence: CASAPAGRYEQYF. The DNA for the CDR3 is TGTGCTAGTGCCCCGGCAGGGCGGTACGAGCAGTACTTC.

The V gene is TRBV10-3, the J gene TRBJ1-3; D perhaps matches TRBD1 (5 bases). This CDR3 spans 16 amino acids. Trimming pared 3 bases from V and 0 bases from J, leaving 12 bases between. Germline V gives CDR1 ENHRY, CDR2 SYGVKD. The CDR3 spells CAISDYGANSGNTIYF. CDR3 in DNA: TGTGCCATCAGTGATTATGGGGCGAACTCTGGAAACACCATATATTTT.

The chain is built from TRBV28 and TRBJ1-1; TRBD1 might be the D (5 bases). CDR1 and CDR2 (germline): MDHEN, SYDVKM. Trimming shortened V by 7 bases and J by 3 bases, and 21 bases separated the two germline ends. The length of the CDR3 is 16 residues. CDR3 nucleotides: TGTGCCAGCATGGGACCCATGGGGGGGATCTACACTGAAGCTTTCTTT. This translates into CASMGPMGGIYTEAFF. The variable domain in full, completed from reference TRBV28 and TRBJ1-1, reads DVKVTQSSRYLVKRTGEKVFLECVQDMDHENMFWYRQDPGLGLRLIYFSYDVKMKEKGDIPEGYSVSREKKERFSLILESASTNQTSMYLCASMGPMGGIYTEAFFGQGTRLTVV.

The CDR3 DNA reads as TGTGCCAGCAGTCGGACAGGGAAGGAGACCCAGTACTTC. Translation: CASSRTGKETQYF. The rearrangement links TRBV11-2 to TRBJ2-5; TRBD1 agrees at 8 bases. There are 13 residues in the CDR3. The germline gives CDR1 SGHAT, CDR2 FQNNGV. J lost 5 bases, V lost 6 bases, and 5 bases had no gene match.

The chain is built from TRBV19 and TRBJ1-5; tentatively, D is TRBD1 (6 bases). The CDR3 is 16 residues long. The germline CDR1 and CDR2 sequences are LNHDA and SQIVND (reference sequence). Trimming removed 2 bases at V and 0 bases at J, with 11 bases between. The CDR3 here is CASSIMRTDSNQPQHF. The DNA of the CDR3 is TGTGCCAGTAGTATAATGCGGACAGATAGCAATCAGCCCCAGCATTTT.

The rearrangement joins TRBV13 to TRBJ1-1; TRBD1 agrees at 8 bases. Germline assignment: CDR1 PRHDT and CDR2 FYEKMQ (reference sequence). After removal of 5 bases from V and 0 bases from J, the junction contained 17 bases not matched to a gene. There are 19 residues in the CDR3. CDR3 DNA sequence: TGTGCCAGCAGCCCGACCTCGACAGGGGCCCTGGAAATGAACACTGAAGCTTTCTTT. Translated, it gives CASSPTSTGALEMNTEAFF.

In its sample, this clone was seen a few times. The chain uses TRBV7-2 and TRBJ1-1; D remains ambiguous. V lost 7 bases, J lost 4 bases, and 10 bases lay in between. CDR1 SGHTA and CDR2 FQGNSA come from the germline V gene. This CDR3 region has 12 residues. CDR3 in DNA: TGTGCCAGCACCCGTGTCGGCACTGAAGCTTTCTTT. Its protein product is CASTRVGTEAFF.

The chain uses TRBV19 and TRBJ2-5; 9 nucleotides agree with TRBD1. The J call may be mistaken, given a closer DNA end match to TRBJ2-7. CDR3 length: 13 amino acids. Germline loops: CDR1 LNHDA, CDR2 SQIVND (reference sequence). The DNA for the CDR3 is TGTGCCACCTCCCGGGACAGGGAAAACGAGCAGTACTTC. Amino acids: CATSRDRENEQYF.

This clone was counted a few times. CDR3 coding DNA: TGTGCCAGCAGCCTTCCGACAGGATACTATGGCTACACCTTC. Its protein is CASSLPTGYYGYTF. The chain joins TRBV7-2 to TRBJ1-2, with D possibly being TRBD1 (6 bases). The germline CDR1 and CDR2 sequences are SGHTA and FQGNSA. This CDR3 is 14 amino acids long. The V end lost 5 bases, the J end lost 3 bases, and 13 bases lay between the germline ends.

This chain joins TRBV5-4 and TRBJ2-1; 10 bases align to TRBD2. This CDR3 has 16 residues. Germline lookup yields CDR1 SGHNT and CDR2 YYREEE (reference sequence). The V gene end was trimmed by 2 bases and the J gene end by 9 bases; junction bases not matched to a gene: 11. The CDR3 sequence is CASSFRLAGVFSEQFF. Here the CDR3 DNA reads TGTGCCAGCAGCTTCAGGCTAGCGGGAGTTTTTAGTGAGCAGTTCTTC.

The CDR3 loop is CASSQDAQAYEQYF. The CDR3 DNA sequence: TGCGCCAGCAGCCAAGATGCTCAGGCGTACGAGCAGTACTTC. The chain is built from TRBV4-1 and TRBJ2-7; D is unclear. Germline V gene sequence: CDR1 MGHRA, CDR2 YSYEKL. The CDR3 length is 14 residues. The ends were cut back, 0 bases at V and 4 bases at J, with 10 bases in the middle.

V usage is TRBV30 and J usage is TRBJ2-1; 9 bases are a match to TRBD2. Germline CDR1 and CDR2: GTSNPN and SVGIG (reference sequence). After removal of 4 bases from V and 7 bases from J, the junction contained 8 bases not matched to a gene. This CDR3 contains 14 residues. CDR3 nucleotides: TGTGCCTGGACTAGCGGGAATAAAAGGAATGAGCAGTTCTTC. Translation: CAWTSGNKRNEQFF.

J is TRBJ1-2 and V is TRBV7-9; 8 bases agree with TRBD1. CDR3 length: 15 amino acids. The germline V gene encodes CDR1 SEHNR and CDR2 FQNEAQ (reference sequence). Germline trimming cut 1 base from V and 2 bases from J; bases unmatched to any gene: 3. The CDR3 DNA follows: TGTGCCAGCAGCTTAGTGGACAGGGAAAACTATGGCTACACCTTC. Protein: CASSLVDRENYGYTF.

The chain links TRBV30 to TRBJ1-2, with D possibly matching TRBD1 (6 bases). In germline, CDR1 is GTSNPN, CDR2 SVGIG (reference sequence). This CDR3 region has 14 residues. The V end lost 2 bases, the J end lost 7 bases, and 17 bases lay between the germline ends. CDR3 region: CAWSPHSTGTGYTF. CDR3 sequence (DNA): TGTGCCTGGAGTCCCCATTCGACAGGTACTGGCTACACCTTC.

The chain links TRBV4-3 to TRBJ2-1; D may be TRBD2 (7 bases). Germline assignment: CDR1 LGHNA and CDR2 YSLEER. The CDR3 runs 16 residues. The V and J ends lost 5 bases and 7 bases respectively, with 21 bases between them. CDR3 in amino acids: CASSTQGGGRVNEQFF. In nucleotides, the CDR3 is TGCGCCAGCAGCACACAAGGGGGGGGCCGTGTGAATGAGCAGTTCTTC.

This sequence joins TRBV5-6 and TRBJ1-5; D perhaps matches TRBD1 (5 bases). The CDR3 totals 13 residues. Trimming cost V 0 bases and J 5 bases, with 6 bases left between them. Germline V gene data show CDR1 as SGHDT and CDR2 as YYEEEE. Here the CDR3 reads CASSLARDQPQHF. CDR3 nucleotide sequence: TGTGCCAGCAGCTTGGCCAGGGATCAGCCCCAGCATTTT.

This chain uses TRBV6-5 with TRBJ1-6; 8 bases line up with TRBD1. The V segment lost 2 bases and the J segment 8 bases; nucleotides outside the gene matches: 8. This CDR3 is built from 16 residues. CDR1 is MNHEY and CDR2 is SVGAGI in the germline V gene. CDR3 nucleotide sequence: TGTGCCAGCAGTTACCTTCCGGGACAGGCCCATTCACCCCTCCACTTT. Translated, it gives CASSYLPGQAHSPLHF.

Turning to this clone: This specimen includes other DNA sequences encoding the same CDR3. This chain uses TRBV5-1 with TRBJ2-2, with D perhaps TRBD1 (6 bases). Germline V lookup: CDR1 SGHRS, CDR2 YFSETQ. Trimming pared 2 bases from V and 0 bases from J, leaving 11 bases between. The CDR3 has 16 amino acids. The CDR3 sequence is CASSLTGTSNTGELFF. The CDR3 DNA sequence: TGCGCCAGCAGCTTAACCGGGACATCGAACACCGGGGAGCTGTTTTTT.

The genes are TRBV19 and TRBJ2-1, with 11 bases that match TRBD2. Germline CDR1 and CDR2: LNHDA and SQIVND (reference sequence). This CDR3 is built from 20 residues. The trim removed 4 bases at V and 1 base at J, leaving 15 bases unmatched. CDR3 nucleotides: TGTGCCAGTAGTAAAGCCCTCCCCGGACTAGCGGGCCCATCCTACAATGAGCAGTTCTTC. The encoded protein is CASSKALPGLAGPSYNEQFF.

The CDR3 DNA reads as TGTGCCAGCACCTGGGGACAGGGGGCCTACGAGCAGTACTTC. Translated, it gives CASTWGQGAYEQYF. V and J are TRBV7-9 and TRBJ2-7; TRBD1 matches at 11 bases. The V gene end was trimmed by 7 bases and the J gene end by 2 bases; junction bases not matched to a gene: 4. CDR3 length: 14 residues. In germline, CDR1 is SEHNR, CDR2 FQNEAQ (reference sequence).

For the CDR3, the DNA is TGTGCCAGCAGCTTACTTGGCAAAGAGACCCAGTACTTC. As protein: CASSLLGKETQYF. The chain uses TRBV7-9 and TRBJ2-5; unclear D gene. The germline V and J ends were trimmed by 2 bases and 3 bases, with 7 bases remaining between them. CDR3 length: 13 residues. The germline V gene has CDR1 SEHNR and CDR2 FQNEAQ (reference sequence).

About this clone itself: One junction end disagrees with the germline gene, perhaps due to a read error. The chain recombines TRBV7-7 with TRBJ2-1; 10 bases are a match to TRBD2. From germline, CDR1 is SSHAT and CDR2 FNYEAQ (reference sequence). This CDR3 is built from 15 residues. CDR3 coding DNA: TGTGCTAGCAGCCCCGGGACTAGCGTATTCGGGGAGCAGTTCTTC. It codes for CASSPGTSVFGEQFF.